Listed here are 26 T cell receptor beta chains from one sample, sequenced in a study of blood T cell repertoires in COVID-19. TCRdb's copy holds only in-frame clones and misses some; the assay was immunoSEQ multiplex PCR. The table has about 77,000 clones, around three quarters seen once. The sample taken for sequencing was peripheral blood. All receptors come from a woman in her 70s with acute or convalescent COVID-19.

The V and J genes are TRBV4-2 and TRBJ2-2; D is undetermined. V gave up 1 base and J gave up 9 bases, with 15 bases separating them. Germline V lookup: CDR1 LGHNA, CDR2 YNFKEQ. The CDR3 totals 15 residues. The CDR3 nucleotides are TGTGCCAGCAGCCAAGGAGCCTATCTAACCAGGGAGCTGTTTTTT. It is translated as CASSQGAYLTRELFF.

The chain employs TRBV4-1 and TRBJ2-5; possibly TRBD1 for D (6 bases). Germline assignment: CDR1 MGHRA and CDR2 YSYEKL. This CDR3 is 15 amino acids long. Trimming shortened V by 1 base and J by 3 bases, and 12 bases separated the two germline ends. The CDR3 DNA is TGCGCCAGCAGCCAAGGAGGGCGGACAGAAGAGACCCAGTACTTC. Its protein product is CASSQGGRTEETQYF.

The chain uses TRBV6-1 and TRBJ2-7, with TRBD1 matching 7 bases. The V segment lost 2 bases and the J segment 1 base; nucleotides outside the gene matches: 5. The length of the CDR3 is 15 residues. CDR1 is MNHNS and CDR2 is SASEGT in the germline V gene. The CDR3, as DNA: TGTGCCAGCAGTGAAAAAGCGACAGGGTCCTACGAGCAGTACTTC. Translating it yields CASSEKATGSYEQYF.

This rearrangement joins TRBV4-2 to TRBJ1-1; D remains unclear. Germline CDR1 LGHNA, CDR2 YNFKEQ. This CDR3 has 16 residues. Trimming left V 4 bases short and J 1 base short, with 16 bases between. The CDR3 DNA sequence: TGTGCCAGCAGCCCGCCCGGGAGTAGCAAGAACACTGAAGCTTTCTTT. It yields the protein CASSPPGSSKNTEAFF.

The V call is TRBV6-5, the J call TRBJ1-5; 7 bases fit TRBD1. Looked up from germline, CDR1 is MNHEY and CDR2 is SVGAGI. CDR3 length equals 14 residues. Trimming removed 6 bases from V and 4 bases from J; junction bases left unmatched: 6. CDR3 sequence (DNA): TGTGCCAGCAGGCCCGGGACAGAGAATCAGCCCCAGCATTTT. Its translation is CASRPGTENQPQHF.

CDR3 nucleotide sequence: TGTGCCAGCTCACCATTATCAGAGACCCAGTACTTC. It yields the protein CASSPLSETQYF. J is TRBJ2-5 and V is TRBV18; D remains unclear. The CDR3 runs to 12 residues. V was clipped by 2 bases and J by 4 bases, with 5 bases between them. The germline V gene has CDR1 KGHSH and CDR2 LQKENI.

V usage is TRBV6-5 and J usage is TRBJ2-7; 12 positions match TRBD2. Germline-derived CDR1 and CDR2 are MNHEY and SVGAGI. J was trimmed by 7 bases and V by 4 bases; bases with no gene match: 8. This CDR3 has 15 residues. CDR3 DNA sequence: TGTGCCAGCAGTTTCACTAGCGGGGGGCATAGAGAGCAGTACTTC. Translated, it gives CASSFTSGGHREQYF.

The chain joins TRBV2 to TRBJ1-2; D is perhaps TRBD1 (6 bases). The CDR3 covers 14 residues. CDR1 and CDR2 (germline): SNHLY, FYNNEI. V was shortened by 3 bases and J by 0 bases, with 8 bases between the two germline ends. Written as DNA, the CDR3 is TGTGCCAGCAGTGAGGACAGCCCTAACTATGGCTACACCTTC. This sequence encodes CASSEDSPNYGYTF. The full variable domain, with the rest looked up from reference TRBV2 and TRBJ1-2, is EPEVTQTPSHQVTQMGQEVILRCVPISNHLYFYWYRQILGQKVEFLVSFYNNEISEKSEIFDDQFSVERPDGSNFTLKIRSTKLEDSAMYFCASSEDSPNYGYTFGSGTRLTVV.

CDR3 in amino acids: CASSPGGLLSGANVLTF. CDR3 sequence (DNA): TGTGCCAGCTCACCTGGCGGACTACTCTCTGGGGCCAACGTCCTGACTTTC. This chain connects TRBV18 to TRBJ2-6; D is possibly TRBD2 (6 bases). The germline CDR1 and CDR2 sequences are KGHSH and LQKENI. The CDR3 consists of 17 residues. V was cut by 3 bases and J by 0 bases, with 12 bases left in between.

The gene calls are TRBV6-2 or TRBV6-3 and TRBJ1-6; D is perhaps TRBD1 (5 bases). Trimming removed 2 bases at V and 11 bases at J, with 7 bases between. Germline loops: CDR1 MNHEY, CDR2 SVGEGT. This CDR3 has 12 residues. The CDR3 reads CASSYPGTPLHF. CDR3 DNA sequence: TGTGCCAGCAGTTACCCAGGGACACCCCTCCACTTT.

The chain carries TRBV10-3 and TRBJ1-2; no clear D gene. V gave up 2 bases and J gave up 4 bases, with 17 bases separating them. CDR1 is ENHRY and CDR2 is SYGVKD in the germline V gene. The CDR3 extends over 16 amino acids. The CDR3 protein is CAISELAPPLGYGYTF. The CDR3 DNA sequence: TGTGCCATCAGTGAGCTTGCCCCTCCCCTCGGCTATGGCTACACCTTC.

The chain is built from TRBV11-3 and TRBJ2-1; possibly TRBD1 for D (6 bases). The V gene lost 4 bases and the J gene lost 6 bases, with 19 bases spanning the gap. CDR3 length: 16 residues. Germline CDR1 reads SGHNT; CDR2 reads YENEEA. The CDR3: CASSSLGAGAGNEQFF. CDR3 bases: TGTGCCAGCAGCTCCCTTGGCGCAGGGGCTGGCAATGAGCAGTTCTTC.

This clone has just one count. The CDR3: CASSRREVGSPLHF. CDR3 DNA: TGTGCCAGCAGCCGCAGGGAGGTAGGATCACCCCTCCACTTT. The V call is TRBV7-9, the J call TRBJ1-6; D is perhaps TRBD1 (5 bases). This CDR3 comprises 14 residues. V was pared by 5 bases and J by 10 bases, with 15 bases between. Germline V lookup: CDR1 SEHNR, CDR2 FQNEAQ (reference sequence).

Here the CDR3 reads CASSLTASTEAFF. In DNA form, the CDR3 reads TGTGCCAGCAGTTTGACAGCTTCCACTGAAGCTTTCTTT. The V and J genes are TRBV12-3 or TRBV12-4 and TRBJ1-1; tentative D call: TRBD1 (5 bases). Trimming shortened V by 3 bases and J by 4 bases, and 9 bases separated the two germline ends. This CDR3 spans 13 amino acids.

The chain carries TRBV5-1 and TRBJ1-1; tentatively, D is TRBD1 (6 bases). Trimming left V 0 bases short and J 0 bases short, with 12 bases between. Germline loops: CDR1 SGHRS, CDR2 YFSETQ. CDR3 length: 16 residues. CDR3: CASSLVPGDMNTEAFF. Written as DNA, the CDR3 is TGCGCCAGCAGCTTGGTCCCAGGGGACATGAACACTGAAGCTTTCTTT.

V is TRBV6-2 or TRBV6-3 and J is TRBJ2-3; a possible D gene is TRBD2 (6 bases). With 0 bases removed from V and 4 bases from J, the gap between germline ends came to 8 bases. Per germline, CDR1 MNHEY and CDR2 SVGEGT. The CDR3 runs 14 residues. The CDR3 DNA reads TGTGCCAGCAGTTACTCGACGGGGGCAGATACGCAGTATTTT. The encoded protein is CASSYSTGADTQYF.

The chain recombines TRBV19 with TRBJ1-5; D possibly corresponds to TRBD1 (6 bases). Germline V gene sequence: CDR1 LNHDA, CDR2 SQIVND (reference sequence). V gave up 6 bases and J gave up 7 bases, with 19 bases separating them. The CDR3 has 15 amino acids. The CDR3 DNA reads TGTGCCAGTAGGCCCCCCGGGGGGCGGGGGCAGCCCCAGCATTTT. Translated: CASRPPGGRGQPQHF.

This chain connects TRBV6-5 to TRBJ1-2, with D possibly being TRBD1 (5 bases). The germline V gene encodes CDR1 MNHEY and CDR2 SVGAGI. The V gene lost 5 bases and the J gene lost 7 bases, with 17 bases spanning the gap. The CDR3 consists of 14 residues. Here the CDR3 DNA reads TGTGCCAGCAGTCCACAAGGGGCGCGTCCTGGCTACACCTTC. Amino acid sequence: CASSPQGARPGYTF.

This clone was detected once. CDR3 sequence reads: CASSTQVAGVTGELFF. The CDR3 bases are TGTGCCAGCAGCACCCAAGTAGCGGGGGTCACCGGGGAGCTGTTTTTT. The genes are TRBV9 and TRBJ2-2; 9 bases map to TRBD2. J lost 4 bases, V lost 4 bases, and 8 bases had no gene match. Germline lookup yields CDR1 SGDLS and CDR2 YYNGEE. The CDR3 is 16 amino acids.

This chain uses TRBV4-1 with TRBJ1-1; D is perhaps TRBD1 (5 bases). Trimming pared 8 bases from V and 7 bases from J, leaving 11 bases between. The CDR3 covers 11 residues. CDR1 and CDR2 from the germline V gene are MGHRA and YSYEKL. In DNA, the CDR3 is TGCGCCAGCTCACGGGGGGGTGAAGCTTTCTTT. As protein: CASSRGGEAFF.

The J gene is TRBJ2-1, the V gene TRBV7-6, with 9 bases that match TRBD2. V lost 0 bases to trimming and J lost 6 bases; unmatched junction nucleotides: 3. The length of the CDR3 is 15 residues. Germline assignment: CDR1 SGHVS and CDR2 FNYEAQ. The CDR3 coding sequence is TGTGCCAGCAGCTTAGCGGCGGGGGGGCCCAATGAGCAGTTCTTC. It codes for CASSLAAGGPNEQFF.

This rearrangement joins TRBV13 to TRBJ2-3, with TRBD1 as a possible D gene (5 bases). The CDR3 is 15 amino acids. The germline V and J ends were trimmed by 3 bases and 3 bases, with 13 bases remaining between them. The germline CDR1 and CDR2 sequences are PRHDT and FYEKMQ (reference sequence). CDR3: CASSLVRAMTDTQYF. The DNA for the CDR3 is TGTGCCAGCAGCTTGGTCAGGGCTATGACAGATACGCAGTATTTT. Full variable domain (remainder filled in from reference TRBV13 and TRBJ2-3): AAGVIQSPRHLIKEKRETATLKCYPIPRHDTVYWYQQGPGQDPQFLISFYEKMQSDKGSIPDRFSAQQFSDYHSELNMSSLELGDSALYFCASSLVRAMTDTQYFGPGTRLTVL.

The rearrangement uses TRBV7-9 and TRBJ1-2; 7 bases align to TRBD1. Trimming at V came to 4 bases and at J to 5 bases, leaving 13 bases not matched to a gene. The CDR3 is made up of 16 amino acids. CDR1 SEHNR and CDR2 FQNEAQ come from the germline V gene (reference sequence). CDR3 bases: TGTGCCAGCAGCTCACTTCACCTACAGGGGTTGTATGGCTACACCTTC. Its translation: CASSSLHLQGLYGYTF. Looking up the rest from reference TRBV7-9 and TRBJ1-2 gives the full variable domain: DTGVSQNPRHKITKRGQNVTFRCDPISEHNRLYWYRQTLGQGPEFLTYFQNEAQLEKSRLLSDRFSAERPKGSFSTLEIQRTEQGDSAMYLCASSSLHLQGLYGYTFGSGTRLTVV.

The chain employs TRBV18 and TRBJ1-1; TRBD1 might be the D (6 bases). Germline V gene data show CDR1 as KGHSH and CDR2 as LQKENI. The CDR3 has 17 residues. V lost 1 base and J 0 bases, leaving 15 bases between the germline ends. The CDR3 sequence is CASSPRNRDIMNTEAFF. The CDR3 DNA is TGTGCCAGCTCACCACGAAACCGGGACATCATGAACACTGAAGCTTTCTTT.

The chain combines TRBV6-2 or TRBV6-3 with TRBJ1-4; D remains unclear. The length of the CDR3 is 12 residues. V was shortened by 2 bases and J by 6 bases, with 4 bases between the two germline ends. Germline CDR1 is MNHEY and CDR2 is SVGEGT. CDR3: CASSYPDEKLFF. The DNA for the CDR3 is TGTGCCAGCAGTTACCCGGATGAAAAACTGTTTTTT.

The chain joins TRBV11-1 to TRBJ2-1, with 10 bases fitting TRBD1. Germline V lookup: CDR1 SGHAT, CDR2 FQDESV (reference sequence). CDR3 length equals 14 residues. Trimming took 5 bases from V and 9 from J; bases not matched to a gene: 7. CDR3 loop: CASSPRDRGSEQFF. CDR3 bases: TGTGCCAGCAGCCCCCGGGACAGGGGTAGTGAGCAGTTCTTC.